This is a list of T cell receptor beta chains from one sample in a study of Graves' ophthalmopathy and Graves' hyperthyroidism. MiXCR, applied by TCRdb to the multiplex PCR reads, yields one record per CDR3 protein. The table has 600,000 to 950,000 distinct CDR3 sequences, roughly two fifths seen once. The sequencing sample was made of peripheral blood. The receptor set was obtained from an adult man with Graves' ophthalmopathy. The CDR3 runs from the conserved cysteine through the conserved F or W. D genes are given only for firm matches. Size tells how often a clone was seen (once, few, many) or the class of an expanded clone, and some rows leave it out.

V	D	J	size	DNA	CDR3
TRBV20-1	NA	TRBJ1-1	NA	TGCAGTACTGAAAAACGCCGGTCGGGAGGGAGGTCATCCACTGAAGCTTTCTTT	CSTEKRRSGGRSSTEAFF
TRBV10-2	NA	TRBJ2-7	many	TGCGCCAGCAGTGTCGGGCTGGCCTACGAGCAGTACTTC	CASSVGLAYEQYF
TRBV20-1	TRBD1	TRBJ1-5	NA	TGCAGTGCTACCGAGGTGGCAGGGGGCGATCAGCCCCAGCATTTT	CSATEVAGGDQPQHF
TRBV29-1	TRBD2	TRBJ2-7	NA	TGCAGCGTCTCGGGGTTGGCGGGAGGCCCTTCCTGCGAGCAGTACTTC	CSVSGLAGGPSCEQYF
TRBV24-1	TRBD1	TRBJ1-5	NA	TGTGTCACAGGGGGCAATCAGCCCCAGCATTTT	CVTGGNQPQHF
TRBV10-3	TRBD1	TRBJ1-2	few	TGTGCCAGCAGGGTCTCAGGACAGGGGATGGTGTATGGCTACACCTTC	CASRVSGQGMVYGYTF
TRBV29-1	NA	TRBJ2-7	many	TGCAGCGCCGAGGTTACCAGGCTCACCTACGAGCAGTACTTC	CSAEVTRLTYEQYF
TRBV29-1	NA	TRBJ2-5	NA	TGCAGCGCCTCGCCCTCGGACAGAGCGGAGACCCAGTACTTC	CSASPSDRAETQYF
TRBV28	NA	TRBJ2-5	once	TGTGCCAGCAGTTTACCCCAGGAGGGGACCCAGTACTTC	CASSLPQEGTQYF
TRBV5-1	TRBD1	TRBJ2-7	NA	TGCGCCAGCAACCCGACAGGGCCAATCTACGAGCAGTACTTC	CASNPTGPIYEQYF
TRBV7-8	TRBD2	TRBJ2-7	NA	TGTGCCAGCAGCTTAGTGGCTAGCGGGGGCCCCTACGAGCAGTACTTC	CASSLVASGGPYEQYF
TRBV15	NA	TRBJ2-5	once	TGTGCCACCAGCAGAGGTTCCCGTTACCAAGAGACCCAGTACTTC	CATSRGSRYQETQYF
TRBV6-1	NA	TRBJ1-5	NA	TGTGCCAGCACGACAAACAGGGATGTAAGCAATCAGCCCCAGCATTTT	CASTTNRDVSNQPQHF
TRBV9	NA	TRBJ2-5	NA	TGTGCCAGCAGCCAAGGTCGTAGTTTCGTGCAGGGACAAGAGACCCAGTACTTC	CASSQGRSFVQGQETQYF
TRBV25-1	NA	TRBJ1-1	NA	TGTGCCAGCAGTGCGCATGGACAGACGAACACTGAAGCTTTCTTT	CASSAHGQTNTEAFF
TRBV7-9	NA	TRBJ1-5	few	TGTGCCAGCAGCTTATACCTAGTTTGGCAGGGACGAATGGATAGCAATCAGCCCCAGCATTTT	CASSLYLVWQGRMDSNQPQHF
TRBV29-1	TRBD1	TRBJ1-6	NA	TGCAGCGCGCTGGACAGGAATTCACCCCTCCACTTT	CSALDRNSPLHF
TRBV19	NA	TRBJ2-7	few	TGTGCCAGTAGTCCACAAAGGGACGGAACCTACGAGCAGTACTTC	CASSPQRDGTYEQYF